Listed below are T cell receptor beta chains from one sample, sequenced in a study of human T cells and chemical hapten exposure. Each CDR3 protein gets one entry after TCRdb re-called the RACE reads with MiXCR. Of around 360,000 distinct CDR3 sequences listed, more than 5% are singletons. Sequenced here: whole blood, sampled in connection with sensitization to the hapten diphenylcyclopropenone (DPC). These receptors were obtained from a woman between 18 and 30 years old with alopecia areata. Some clones in this sample may be carry-over from other donors' samples. Both conserved end residues are part of each CDR3. Each record gives: J gene, V gene, CDR3 protein.

J gene: TRBJ1-3; V gene: TRBV5-4; CDR3 protein: CASSPPQGSGNTIYF
J gene: TRBJ2-2; V gene: TRBV7-6; CDR3 protein: CASSSRERSGELFF
J gene: TRBJ1-2; V gene: TRBV6-5; CDR3 protein: CASSSTWEGARGYTF
J gene: TRBJ1-6; V gene: TRBV7-2; CDR3 protein: CASSSLGRANSPLHF
J gene: TRBJ1-3; V gene: TRBV7-2; CDR3 protein: CASSLTARPSITGNTIYF
J gene: TRBJ1-1; V gene: TRBV28; CDR3 protein: CASSLFRTNTEAFF
J gene: TRBJ1-1; V gene: TRBV6-2/TRBV6-3; CDR3 protein: CASALRGTEAFF
J gene: TRBJ1-4; V gene: TRBV3-1; CDR3 protein: CASSQAHEEGKLFF
J gene: TRBJ2-7; V gene: TRBV6-6; CDR3 protein: CASSYSIDLNAYEQYF
J gene: TRBJ2-6; V gene: TRBV20-1; CDR3 protein: CSARAWGSGANVLTF
J gene: TRBJ1-2; V gene: TRBV10-3; CDR3 protein: CAAAAGGSGYTF
J gene: TRBJ2-3; V gene: TRBV29-1; CDR3 protein: CSVEWTSADTQYF
J gene: TRBJ2-3; V gene: TRBV2; CDR3 protein: CASSASTDTQYF
J gene: TRBJ1-1; V gene: TRBV18; CDR3 protein: CASAREVTEAFF
J gene: TRBJ1-3; V gene: TRBV5-1; CDR3 protein: CASSLDTQSSGNTIYF
J gene: TRBJ1-5; V gene: TRBV4-2; CDR3 protein: CASSTEDRVNQPQHF
J gene: TRBJ1-1; V gene: TRBV28; CDR3 protein: CASSVNQARTEAFF
J gene: TRBJ1-1; V gene: TRBV7-2; CDR3 protein: CASSLAGRVQSTEAFF
J gene: TRBJ1-1; V gene: TRBV6-5; CDR3 protein: CASSYSRQVNTEAFF
J gene: TRBJ2-1; V gene: TRBV12-3/TRBV12-4; CDR3 protein: CASRTSGPLGVQFF
J gene: TRBJ1-4; V gene: TRBV6-2/TRBV6-3; CDR3 protein: CASSYTPQGANEKLFF
J gene: TRBJ1-3; V gene: TRBV7-2; CDR3 protein: CASSLKGAAGAQGNTIYF